This TCR beta chain appears in the sequencing data of a study of type 1 regulatory T cells. Study summary: T-allo10 is an in vitro-generated, Tr1-enriched CD4 T cell product specific for alloantigen.

TCRdb used MiXCR to reprocess the reads, holding one entry per CDR3 protein. This sample carries around 6,200 distinct CDR3 sequences, under 35% of them seen once, and the ten largest clones take more than 7%. V was pared by 5 bases and J by 2 bases, with 20 bases of the junction left unmatched. CDR3 length equals 20 residues. Per the germline V gene, CDR1 is SGHVS and CDR2 is FQNEAQ. This clonotype occurred once. Its antigen is currently unknown. The graft donor-derived T-allo10 cells reportedly recognize host alloantigens, are anergic, and suppress alloantigen-specifically. This TCR derives from a human donor in good health. Material for sequencing was cultured T cells, either the whole culture or a sorted T cell fraction (not recorded which). Subset specified: Tr1-enriched cell product generated in vitro against host alloantigens. The chain has TRBV7-8 and TRBJ1-3; 8 bases fit TRBD1. The CDR3 nucleotides read TGTGCCAGCAGCGTCCGGGACAGGCAATCCCTGTGGGTAGCTGGAAACACCATATATTTT. It codes for CASSVRDRQSLWVAGNTIYF.